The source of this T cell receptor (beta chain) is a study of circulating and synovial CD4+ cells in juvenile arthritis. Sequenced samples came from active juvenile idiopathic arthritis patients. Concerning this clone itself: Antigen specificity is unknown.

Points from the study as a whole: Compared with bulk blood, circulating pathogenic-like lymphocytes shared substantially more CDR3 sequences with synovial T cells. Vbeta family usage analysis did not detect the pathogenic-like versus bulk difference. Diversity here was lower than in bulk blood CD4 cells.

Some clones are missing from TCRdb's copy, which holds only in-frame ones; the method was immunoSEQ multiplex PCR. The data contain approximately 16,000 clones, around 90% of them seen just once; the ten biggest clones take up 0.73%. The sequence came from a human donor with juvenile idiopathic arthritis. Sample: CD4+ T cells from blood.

Written as DNA, the CDR3 is TGTGCTAGTGGTTCTAGCGGGGGTACCGAGCAGTACTTC. Translating it yields CASGSSGGTEQYF. This rearrangement joins TRBV12-5 to TRBJ2-7; TRBD2 aligns across 10 bases. There are 13 residues in the CDR3. Germline V gene lookup returns CDR1 LGHNT and CDR2 FRNRAP. V dropped 4 bases and J dropped 6; count of bases not matched to a gene: 3.